The present TCR beta chain was sequenced within a study of cytotoxic CD8 clonotypes in ibrutinib-treated CLL. Study background: For this cohort, patients were about a dozen relapsed/refractory and roughly 14 treatment-naive, while fewer than 18 were IGHV unmutated. Overall study results and limits: Shared public clonotypes were rare, and on treatment they either got smaller or stayed the same.

With cryopreserved PBMCs as the source, around 2 micrograms of genomic DNA went to TCR beta libraries. A note on this clone: Antigen unknown.

Germline-derived CDR1 and CDR2 are MGHDK and SYGVNS. There are 15 residues in the CDR3. With V trimmed by 2 bases and J by 4 bases, 4 bases remained unmatched. Clones were read by immunoSEQ multiplex PCR, and TCRdb kept only the in-frame ones, dropping some. This table holds around 310,000 clones, about 80% found once. The chain recombines TRBV25-1 with TRBJ2-1, with 8 bases matching TRBD2. This receptor was identified in a human donor with chronic lymphocytic leukemia. The sample here was PBMCs, taken before ibrutinib treatment. As DNA, the CDR3 is TGTGCCAGCAGTGAAACTAGCGGCGTTTACAATGAGCAGTTCTTC. It codes for CASSETSGVYNEQFF. Drawing the rest from reference TRBV25-1 and TRBJ2-1, the complete variable domain is EADIYQTPRYLVIGTGKKITLECSQTMGHDKMYWYQQDPGMELHLIHYSYGVNSTEKGDLSSESTVSRIRTEHFPLTLESARPSHTSQYLCASSETSGVYNEQFFGPGTRLTVL.